This T cell receptor beta chain was documented in a study of CD8 T cells in Susac syndrome. It was with random hexamers that about 0.45 to 1 ug RNA was reverse transcribed. TCRdb re-called the immunoSEQ multiplex PCR reads through MiXCR, storing one row per CDR3 protein. The sample records under 150,000 distinct CDR3 sequences, 95% being singletons. The authors carried out high-throughput sequencing of TCR beta. They applied it to CD8+ and CD4+ T cells obtained from blood. This clonotype was obtained from a human donor with Susac syndrome. The sample was CD4+ T cells from PBMCs.

DNA for the CDR3: TGCAGTGCTAGGCGGACGCCTAGAGGTGCAGATACGCAGTATTTT. Translated: CSARRTPRGADTQYF. The chain has TRBV20-1 and TRBJ2-3; D not resolved. Trimming cost V 3 bases and J 4 bases, with 17 bases left between them. The germline CDR1 and CDR2 sequences are DFQATT and SNEGSKA (reference sequence). This CDR3 is built from 15 residues.